Listed below are T cell receptor beta chains from one sample, sequenced in a study of blood T cells in healthy people across ages. One entry per CDR3 protein results from TCRdb running MiXCR on the 5' RACE reads. The repertoire holds roughly 730,000 distinct CDR3 sequences, with roughly three fifths as singletons. The sequencing input was blood. These receptor sequences come from a man in his forties in good health. The CDR3 runs from the conserved cysteine through the conserved F or W. The D gene is left open where the match is weak. Not every row has a clone size; where given, it reads once, few, many or a size class.

D,V,size,J,DNA,CDR3
NA,TRBV18,few,TRBJ1-2,TGTGCCAGCTCACCTGGACAGATAAACTATGGCTACACCTTC,CASSPGQINYGYTF
TRBD1,TRBV25-1,NA,TRBJ2-4,TGTGCCAGCAAGTCGGGACAGGGAAAAAACATTCAGTACTTC,CASKSGQGKNIQYF
NA,TRBV28,NA,TRBJ2-7,TGTGCCAGCAGTTTCCCCGTCGGGGAGCCCTACTACGAGCAGTACTTC,CASSFPVGEPYYEQYF
NA,TRBV13,few,TRBJ2-7,TGTGCCAGCAGACGCCGACGGGGGGCGCGCAGCTCCTACGAGCAGTACTTC,CASRRRRGARSSYEQYF
TRBD1,TRBV6-5,NA,TRBJ1-2,TGTGCCAGCAGTTACCGACGGGACAGCTCAGAGCCGCTGAACCATGGTTACACCTTC,CASSYRRDSSEPLNHGYTF
TRBD2,TRBV6-2/TRBV6-3,NA,TRBJ2-6,TGTGCCAGCATAGCGGGACTAGCGGCATCGAGCTCTGGGGCCAACGTCCTGACTTTC,CASIAGLAASSSGANVLTF
NA,TRBV24-1,NA,TRBJ2-7,TGTGCCACCAGTGATATCGACCTCTATCCCCACGAGCAGTACTTC,CATSDIDLYPHEQYF
NA,TRBV27,NA,TRBJ2-5,TGTGCCAGCAGTTCCCGGACCGTACAAGAGACCCAGTACTTC,CASSSRTVQETQYF
TRBD1,TRBV20-1,few,TRBJ2-5,TGCAGTGCTAGAGTTGCGACAGGGCAAGGGTACGGCCAAGAGACCCAGTACTTC,CSARVATGQGYGQETQYF
NA,TRBV12-3/TRBV12-4,NA,TRBJ2-5,TGTGCCAGCAGTTTACTAGCTATACAAGAGACCCAGTACTTC,CASSLLAIQETQYF
TRBD1,TRBV4-2,NA,TRBJ1-1,TGTGCCAGCAGCCAATTAGGGGGCCAAGGGGACACTGAAGCTTTCTTT,CASSQLGGQGDTEAFF
NA,TRBV7-7,NA,TRBJ2-5,TGTGCTAGCAGCTTTCGTCGATGGGAGTTAAAACAAGAGACCCAGTACTTC,CASSFRRWELKQETQYF
TRBD2,TRBV27,NA,TRBJ2-1,TGTGCCAGCAGTTTTCGGACTAGCCGTCCTGAGCAGTTCTTC,CASSFRTSRPEQFF
TRBD2,TRBV9,NA,TRBJ2-3,TGTGCCAGCAGCGCCGGACTAGCGGGTACAGATACGCAGTATTTT,CASSAGLAGTDTQYF
TRBD1,TRBV7-2,few,TRBJ2-5,TGTGCCAGCAGCTCGACAGGGGTCGGGACCCAGTACTTC,CASSSTGVGTQYF
NA,TRBV7-2,NA,TRBJ2-6,TGTGCCAGCAGCTTAGGGGGCAGGGCTCCTGGGGCCAACGTCCTGACTTTC,CASSLGGRAPGANVLTF
NA,TRBV20-1,NA,TRBJ2-1,TGCAGTGCCCCCGGGGTTCGGCGGAGAAATGAGCAGTTCTTC,CSAPGVRRRNEQFF
NA,TRBV4-3,NA,TRBJ2-2,TGCGCCAGCAGCCAAGGGACAGTTACCACCGGGGAGCTGTTTTTT,CASSQGTVTTGELFF
NA,TRBV11-3,few,TRBJ2-1,TGTGCCAGCAGGGAGGGGTCCAATGAGCAGTTCTTC,CASREGSNEQFF
NA,TRBV29-1,few,TRBJ2-3,TGCAGCGTTGAAAGGGTTGGGGCAGATACGCAGTATTTT,CSVERVGADTQYF
NA,TRBV10-3,NA,TRBJ2-3,TGTGCCATCAAGGTCCACCCGACAGATACGCAGTATTTT,CAIKVHPTDTQYF
NA,TRBV18,NA,TRBJ2-6,TGTGCCAGCTCCTTCTCTGCAGGGTTCGGGGCCAACGTCCTGACTTTC,CASSFSAGFGANVLTF
NA,TRBV27,many,TRBJ1-2,TGTGCCAGCAGTTCACCGGGGCTCAACTATGGCTACACCTTC,CASSSPGLNYGYTF
NA,TRBV30,NA,TRBJ1-1,TGTGCCTGGAGTGTAGTCACTGAAGCTTTCTTT,CAWSVVTEAFF
TRBD1,TRBV6-5,NA,TRBJ2-1,TGTGCCAGCAGTTCCACGATAATACCGGGACAGGGGATAGACAATGAGCAGTTCTTC,CASSSTIIPGQGIDNEQFF
TRBD2,TRBV7-2,NA,TRBJ2-5,TGTGCCAGCAGGGACCGGGGAGGGGAGGAGACCCAGTACTTC,CASRDRGGEETQYF
TRBD2,TRBV14,once,TRBJ2-3,TGTGCCAGCAGCGGGCTAGCGGGAGGATGGTCAGATACGCAGTATTTT,CASSGLAGGWSDTQYF
TRBD2,TRBV11-2,few,TRBJ2-5,TGTGCCAGCTCCGGGACTAGCGGGAAGGCAGAGACCCAGTACTTC,CASSGTSGKAETQYF
NA,TRBV7-8,NA,TRBJ2-1,TGTGCCAGCAGCCCCCGGGGTGGGAACAATGAGCAGTTCTTC,CASSPRGGNNEQFF
NA,TRBV7-2,NA,TRBJ2-5,TGTGCCAGCAGCTTAAGGTCCCGGACCGCTCAAGAGACCCAGTACTTC,CASSLRSRTAQETQYF
TRBD2,TRBV7-9,once,TRBJ2-5,TGTGCTAGCAGCTTAAAGCCCAGGGCGGGAGGCAGAAGGGGACAAGAGACCCAGTACTTC,CASSLKPRAGGRRGQETQYF
TRBD2,TRBV20-1,NA,TRBJ2-7,TGCAGTGCTAGAGAGCTAGCGGGAGTTAAGACCCGGTACTTC,CSARELAGVKTRYF
NA,TRBV20-1,NA,TRBJ2-1,TGCAGTGCTAGGTATGACGGGAGCTCCTACAATGAGCAGTTCTTC,CSARYDGSSYNEQFF
NA,TRBV2,once,TRBJ2-1,TGTGCCAGCAGTGGGGCTAGGGGCGATGAGCAGTTCTTC,CASSGARGDEQFF
TRBD1,TRBV27,once,TRBJ1-5,TGTGCCAGCAGTAAAGGGACAGGGTGGAATCAGCCCCAGCATTTT,CASSKGTGWNQPQHF
TRBD2,TRBV6-5,NA,TRBJ2-3,TGTGCCAGCAGTTTCCCCCATGCGGGAGCAGATACGCAGTATTTT,CASSFPHAGADTQYF
TRBD2,TRBV9,NA,TRBJ2-7,TGTGCCAGCAGCGTAGTTGGACTAGCGGAATACAATGAGCAGTACTTC,CASSVVGLAEYNEQYF
NA,TRBV12-3/TRBV12-4,few,TRBJ1-5,TGTGCCAGCAGTAAACAGGGCGGCAATCAGCCCCAGCATTTT,CASSKQGGNQPQHF
TRBD2,TRBV11-2,NA,TRBJ2-1,TGTGCCAGCAGCTTACTAGCAGGGAGGGCCCTCTACAATGAGCAGTTCTTC,CASSLLAGRALYNEQFF
TRBD2,TRBV4-2,NA,TRBJ2-1,TGTGCCAGCAGCCAAGAACCTGCGGGGGGGCCGGGTGAGCAGTTCTTC,CASSQEPAGGPGEQFF
NA,TRBV6-5,NA,TRBJ2-4,TGTGCCAGCAGTTACTCTCGGATCTGGCTACGACTAGCCAAAAACATTCAGTACTTC,CASSYSRIWLRLAKNIQYF
TRBD1,TRBV7-9,medium-sized,TRBJ1-1,TGTGCCAGCAGCTCCAACACAGGGGTCACTGAAGCTTTCTTT,CASSSNTGVTEAFF
NA,TRBV14,NA,TRBJ1-1,TGTGCCAGCAGCCAAGTGAACACTGAAGCTTTCTTT,CASSQVNTEAFF
NA,TRBV5-1,NA,TRBJ2-3,TGCGCCAGCAGCTCAATGGTAACCGCAGATACGCAGTATTTT,CASSSMVTADTQYF
TRBD1,TRBV5-1,NA,TRBJ2-7,TGCGCCAGCAGCTTGGGGGAAACGACAGGGGGGGTTAGATGGCAGTACTTC,CASSLGETTGGVRWQYF
TRBD1,TRBV28,NA,TRBJ2-5,TGTGCCAGCAGTTTATGGGGGACAGGGACATCAGAGACCCAGTACTTC,CASSLWGTGTSETQYF
TRBD1,TRBV7-3,few,TRBJ1-1,TGTGCCAGCAGCCAGAGACAGGGAAGCACTGAAGCTTTCTTT,CASSQRQGSTEAFF
NA,TRBV30,NA,TRBJ1-1,TGTGCCTGGAGTGTTGGTGTCTCCGGCACTGAAGCTTTCTTT,CAWSVGVSGTEAFF
NA,TRBV27,NA,TRBJ2-7,TGTGCCAGCAGTTTTGAGAGGGCCTACGAGCAGTACTTC,CASSFERAYEQYF
NA,TRBV25-1,NA,TRBJ2-4,TGTGCCAGCAGTGAGTGGACTGGGGTAAACATTCAGTACTTC,CASSEWTGVNIQYF
NA,TRBV3-1,few,TRBJ2-1,TGTGCCAGCAGCCAAGATGAGAGCTCCTACAATGAGCAGTTCTTC,CASSQDESSYNEQFF